One and the same sample provided the 19 T cell receptor beta chains below, sequenced in a study of radiation and T cells in renal cell carcinoma. As for time point: baseline pretreatment blood. Indicated treatment: 15 Gy SBRT to primary tumor, nephrectomy 4 weeks later. Libraries were prepared by immunoSEQ multiplex PCR; TCRdb keeps only in-frame clonotypes and omits some of them. The data contain about 59,000 clones, just under 80% of them singletons. The sample here was blood, taken from a patient whose treatment included radiotherapy and nephrectomy. The receptors originated from a man aged 55 to 70 with renal cell carcinoma.

The chain joins TRBV30 to TRBJ2-5, with D possibly matching TRBD2 (6 bases). Germline V lookup: CDR1 GTSNPN, CDR2 SVGIG (reference sequence). V lost 8 bases to trimming and J lost 0 bases, with 13 bases between them. The CDR3 extends over 13 amino acids. CDR3 in amino acids: CARNRDYQETQYF. The CDR3, as DNA: TGTGCCCGGAACCGGGACTACCAAGAGACCCAGTACTTC.

The rearrangement links TRBV4-3 to TRBJ1-4, with D unresolved. Trimming removed 6 bases at V and 5 bases at J, with 16 bases between. The CDR3 totals 15 residues. CDR1 and CDR2 from the germline V gene are LGHNA and YSLEER. The CDR3 coding sequence is TGCGCCAGCAGTCGCCGGCAAGGCGAGAATGAAAAACTGTTTTTT. It yields the protein CASSRRQGENEKLFF.

This clone showed up just once. The gene calls are TRBV7-9 and TRBJ2-1; 9 bases match TRBD2. Unmatched junction bases numbered 5, after V lost 0 bases and J lost 8 bases. The CDR3 loop spans 15 amino acids. From germline, CDR1 is SEHNR and CDR2 FQNEAQ (reference sequence). The CDR3 region has the DNA TGTGCCAGCAGCTTAGCGGGGACTAGCCACCATGAGCAGTTCTTC. Translated, it gives CASSLAGTSHHEQFF. The full variable domain, rest sourced from reference TRBV7-9 and TRBJ2-1, is DTGVSQNPRHKITKRGQNVTFRCDPISEHNRLYWYRQTLGQGPEFLTYFQNEAQLEKSRLLSDRFSAERPKGSFSTLEIQRTEQGDSAMYLCASSLAGTSHHEQFFGPGTRLTVL.

This chain links TRBV5-1 with TRBJ2-1, with TRBD1 as a possible D gene (6 bases). Germline V gene data show CDR1 as SGHRS and CDR2 as YFSETQ. This CDR3 region has 15 residues. Trimming stripped 0 bases from V and 7 bases from J, with 14 bases between. The DNA for the CDR3 is TGCGCCAGCAGCTTGGATCGAGGGGGTGAGAATGAGCAGTTCTTC. It is translated as CASSLDRGGENEQFF. Complete variable domain (other parts from reference TRBV5-1 and TRBJ2-1): KAGVTQTPRYLIKTRGQQVTLSCSPISGHRSVSWYQQTPGQGLQFLFEYFSETQRNKGNFPGRFSGRQFSNSRSEMNVSTLELGDSALYLCASSLDRGGENEQFFGPGTRLTVL.

The chain employs TRBV25-1 and TRBJ2-2; TRBD1 aligns across 9 bases. Germline CDR1 MGHDK, CDR2 SYGVNS. Germline trimming cut 6 bases from V and 6 bases from J; bases unmatched to any gene: 8. The CDR3 length is 15 residues. The CDR3 region has the DNA TGTGCCAGCAGCGCCGGGACAGGGATTGCCGGGGAGCTGTTTTTT. It yields the protein CASSAGTGIAGELFF.

V gene TRBV20-1 combines with J gene TRBJ2-7; D call uncertain. Per the germline V gene, CDR1 is DFQATT and CDR2 is SNEGSKA (reference sequence). Trimming took off 8 bases at V and 3 bases at J, with 11 bases between the two ends. The CDR3 covers 11 residues. The CDR3 loop is CSLKGNYEQYF. CDR3 bases: TGCAGTCTAAAAGGGAACTACGAGCAGTACTTC.

This clone was detected only once. V usage is TRBV18 and J usage is TRBJ2-3; TRBD1 matches at 7 bases. The CDR3 has 14 residues. The V gene's germline CDR1 is KGHSH and CDR2 LQKENI. The V segment lost 2 bases and the J segment 5 bases; nucleotides outside the gene matches: 4. The CDR3 nucleotides are TGTGCCAGCTCACCAACAGGGGTCCAAGATACGCAGTATTTT. Protein: CASSPTGVQDTQYF.

The chain joins TRBV6-5 to TRBJ1-4; 9 bases map to TRBD1. The germline V gene encodes CDR1 MNHEY and CDR2 SVGAGI. The ends lost 5 bases at V and 8 bases at J; junction bases unmatched: 6. The CDR3 is 14 amino acids. The DNA for the CDR3 is TGTGCCAGCAGTAAGGGACAGGGATACGAAAAACTGTTTTTT. Translation: CASSKGQGYEKLFF.

The chain combines TRBV4-2 with TRBJ1-2; D gene ambiguous. The CDR3 extends over 15 amino acids. The germline V gene encodes CDR1 LGHNA and CDR2 YNFKEQ. V was trimmed by 0 bases and J by 8 bases, leaving 16 bases between them. CDR3 bases: TGTGCCAGCAGCCAAGACCCAACCGGGAGCTTCGGCTACACCTTC. Translating gives CASSQDPTGSFGYTF.

J is TRBJ2-1 and V is TRBV27; D unclear. In germline, CDR1 is MNHEY, CDR2 SMNVEV (reference sequence). The V and J ends lost 8 bases and 6 bases respectively, with 17 bases between them. The CDR3 has 14 amino acids. The CDR3 sequence is CASANPPASNEQFF. Here the CDR3 DNA reads TGTGCCAGCGCAAATCCCCCAGCGTCCAATGAGCAGTTCTTC.

This clone was counted many times. The genes are TRBV5-5 and TRBJ2-7; 7 bases line up with TRBD2. The CDR3 has 15 residues. Germline V gene lookup returns CDR1 SGHKS and CDR2 YYEKEE (reference sequence). The V segment lost 0 bases and the J segment 2 bases; nucleotides outside the gene matches: 5. The CDR3 sequence: CASSLGAGVTYEQYF. Here the CDR3 DNA reads TGTGCCAGCAGCTTGGGCGCGGGGGTGACCTACGAGCAGTACTTC.

This clone was recorded once. The chain links TRBV5-6 to TRBJ1-3, with no clear D. The CDR3 totals 16 residues. V was clipped by 3 bases and J by 0 bases, with 13 bases between them. Germline V lookup: CDR1 SGHDT, CDR2 YYEEEE. The CDR3 is CASSSEVRISGNTIYF. CDR3 nucleotides: TGTGCCAGCAGCTCGGAAGTGCGGATCTCTGGAAACACCATATATTTT.

This rearrangement joins TRBV5-6 to TRBJ2-1; no clear D. There are 12 residues in the CDR3. Between the trimmed V and J ends, which lost 3 bases and 8 bases, there was a span of 9 bases. Germline V gene lookup returns CDR1 SGHDT and CDR2 YYEEEE. CDR3 protein: CASSSQWDEQFF. CDR3 nucleotides: TGTGCCAGCAGCTCTCAGTGGGATGAGCAGTTCTTC.

The chain links TRBV5-1 to TRBJ2-7, with D perhaps given as TRBD1 or TRBD2 (5 bases each). V lost 7 bases, J lost 2 bases, and 19 bases lay in between. The CDR3 spans 15 residues. CDR1 and CDR2 from the germline V gene are SGHRS and YFSETQ. The CDR3 sequence: CASRLGTRETYEQYV. CDR3 DNA sequence: TGCGCCAGCCGACTGGGGACCCGAGAGACCTACGAGCAGTACGTC.

The chain carries TRBV19 and TRBJ1-2; D is unclear. This CDR3 has 16 residues. Trimming stripped 3 bases from V and 8 bases from J, with 22 bases between. The germline V gene has CDR1 LNHDA and CDR2 SQIVND (reference sequence). CDR3 residues: CASSISRGGTAGGYTF. The CDR3 DNA sequence: TGTGCCAGTAGTATCAGTCGAGGAGGAACTGCTGGAGGCTACACCTTC.

The rearrangement links TRBV7-2 to TRBJ1-1, with D maybe TRBD1 (5 bases). CDR3 length equals 16 residues. V was trimmed by 5 bases and J by 7 bases, leaving 23 bases between them. Germline CDR1 reads SGHTA; CDR2 reads FQGNSA. The CDR3 bases are TGTGCCAGCAGCCATTGGTTCCCGGGGGTGAAGAGTGAAGCTTTCTTT. It is translated as CASSHWFPGVKSEAFF.

This clone appeared once. This chain joins TRBV29-1 and TRBJ2-1; D is unresolved. V lost 7 bases and J 7 bases, leaving 14 bases between the germline ends. Germline V CDR1 and CDR2: SQVTM, ANQGSEA. CDR3 length: 12 residues. The CDR3 DNA reads TGCAGCGCTGGGGTACATCGGAATGAGCAGTTCTTC. Amino acid sequence: CSAGVHRNEQFF.

This rearrangement joins TRBV7-9 to TRBJ1-1; D is ambiguous. V dropped 8 bases and J dropped 6 bases, with 13 bases sitting between them. The CDR3 runs 12 residues. CDR1 is SEHNR and CDR2 is FQNEAQ in the germline V gene (reference sequence). The CDR3: CASALRSPEAFF. The CDR3 region has the DNA TGTGCCAGCGCCCTGAGGAGCCCTGAAGCTTTCTTT.

V usage is TRBV6-1 and J usage is TRBJ2-7; no clear D. With 7 bases removed from V and 4 bases from J, the gap between germline ends came to 8 bases. Germline V gives CDR1 MNHNS, CDR2 SASEGT. There are 11 residues in the CDR3. CDR3 amino acids: CASTLQYEQYF. CDR3 sequence (DNA): TGTGCCAGCACCCTACAGTACGAGCAGTACTTC.